Detailed here is one T cell receptor beta chain. This clonotype was picked up a small number of times. Its antigen remains undetermined. No quality values exist for individual bases; no much larger clone is one base distant. TRB repertoires were amplified using 250-500 ng of genomic DNA isolated from blood. This sample was sequenced with an Illumina MiSeq. Multiplex PCR with BIOMED2 TRB-A/B primer pools was used to amplify TRB rearrangements. Illumina-compatible adapters and 7-nucleotide sample barcodes were attached to the amplicons in two consecutive PCRs. Phusion HS II polymerase was used for all library PCRs. The amplicons were purified from gel with the NucleoSpin Gel and PCR Clean-up kit, measured on Qubit, and then pooled at approximately 4.4 nM. The quality of the amplicon pool was checked on an Agilent 2100 Bioanalyzer prior to Illumina next-generation sequencing. From the authors' description of their analysis: Annotation of TRB rearrangements was done in MiXCR 3.0.8 with the default MiXCR reference library. Sequences with fewer than 2 reads and non-productive reads were filtered out, and every unique CDR3 nucleotide sequence was treated as a single clone. R 3.5.1 was used to calculate clonality, diversity, richness and V-J gene usage. GLIPH2 was used to cluster TCRs by CDR3 similarity, and OLGA was used to calculate generation probabilities. Only GLIPH2 clusters containing at least four unique TCR clonotypes present in at least three individuals were kept. TCRdb ran its own pipeline on the public reads, namely fastp trimming at Q25 and MiXCR clone calling, and kept in-frame beta chains. Merged by CDR3 protein, the rows form single entries marked with the most common genes and DNA. The V and J calls shown here were made by TCRdb, not taken from the authors' results. In this sample the table shows 2,500 to 3,500 distinct CDR3 sequences, 28% of which occur a single time. Of the sample, around 64% is held by the ten largest clones.

The CDR3, cysteine through phenylalanine, is 16 amino acids long. This entry keeps only the CDR3 DNA: 48 bases, framed from base 1. Trimming at the junction amounts to 0 bases on V and 0 bases on J, and the germline ends lie 10 bases apart. Sequences LNHNV (CDR1) and YYDKDF (CDR2) are obtained from the germline V gene (reference sequence). This sample stems from a study of T and B cells in COVID-19 patients (dated by TCRdb to the early 2020s). In terms of the full investigation: Using TRB and IGH repertoire sequencing of peripheral blood, the study characterized adaptive immunity in COVID-19 patients who had active infection or had recovered. A recovered cohort was made up of 19 patients contributing fewer than 25 samples, mostly after mild to moderate COVID-19 managed as outpatients. A median age of approximately 32 years was recorded in the recovered cohort versus over 65 years in the active-infection cohort. Critical illness requiring mechanical ventilation or ECMO was present in about 55% of the roughly 20 patients in the active-infection cohort. In the active-infection cohort, nine tenths of the roughly 20 patients had comorbidities linked to unfavorable COVID-19 outcome. Over 8 million TCR sequences were analysed in a TCR and BCR sequence repository that covered 30 to 45 patients and around 66 time points. Because samples were available both during active disease and after recovery, a couple of patients were counted in both the recovered and the active cohorts. For the repertoire analyses, the comparison was an age-matched reference group of about 36 healthy donors who were negative for COVID-19 antibodies. Up to roughly 10 follow-up blood samples were collected per patient, with some samples spanning different disease stages in the same individual. What the research found in general, with its limitations: Strongly skewed TRBV/TRBJ gene usage was reported in patients with COVID-19. The cohort was considered too small to assess HLA contributions to COVID-19 susceptibility or severity. Blood samples from mildly ill patients during symptoms and early samples from severe cases were scarce. Specific T cell subsets (CD4+/Treg/CD8+) and sorted SARS-CoV-2-responsive or tetramer+ T cells had not yet been sequenced, and the corresponding sequencing experiments were ongoing. The recovered cohort had approximately 2,200 exclusive TCR clusters, including around 30 low-pGen clusters. The reported TCR clusters were stated to require prospective validation before clinical use. During active COVID-19 the TRB repertoires were highly clonal, but at recovery diversity and richness rose above the levels seen in healthy donors.

The sequenced material came from blood. The TCR comes from a human donor with active COVID-19. The donor label of this sample is uncertain. The V and J segments used are TRBV15 and TRBJ2-3; the D gene is unclear. The base sequence is TGTGCCACCAGCAGAGATAAGGGCAGAAGCACAGATACGCAGTATTTT. Its coded protein is CATSRDKGRSTDTQYF. Joined to the reference TRBV15 and TRBJ2-3 proteins, this CDR3 gives the full variable domain: DAMVIQNPRYQVTQFGKPVTLSCSQTLNHNVMYWYQQKSSQAPKLLFHYYDKDFNNEADTPDNFQSRRPNTSFCFLDIRSPGLGDTAMYLCATSRDKGRSTDTQYFGPGTRLTVL.